Presented here are 16 T cell receptor beta chains from one specimen sequenced in a study of blood T cell repertoires in COVID-19. Here immunoSEQ multiplex PCR was the method, and the copy in TCRdb shows in-frame clones only, minus some. The repertoire holds roughly 200,000 clones, with approximately 85% as singletons. The sample consisted of peripheral blood. These receptor sequences come from a human donor with active or convalescent COVID-19. The donor label of this sample is uncertain.

The chain couples TRBV12-3 or TRBV12-4 to TRBJ1-1, with D perhaps TRBD1 (5 bases). This CDR3 contains 13 residues. The V end lost 6 bases, the J end lost 1 base, and 9 bases lay between the germline ends. Here the CDR3 reads CASRFGQNTEAFF. Written as DNA, the CDR3 is TGTGCCAGCAGATTTGGACAGAACACTGAAGCTTTCTTT.

A single count supports this clone. V is TRBV20-1 and J is TRBJ2-7; TRBD2 matches 9 bases. Trimming cost V 3 bases and J 5 bases; bases outside gene matches: 8. The CDR3 sequence is 14 residues long. Germline V gene lookup returns CDR1 DFQATT and CDR2 SNEGSKA (reference sequence). This CDR3 reads CSASYAGGKHEQYF. DNA of the CDR3: TGCAGTGCTAGTTACGCGGGAGGGAAGCACGAGCAGTACTTC.

The J gene is TRBJ1-1, the V gene TRBV30; D gene ambiguous. This CDR3 spans 12 amino acids. Germline assignment: CDR1 GTSNPN and CDR2 SVGIG (reference sequence). V dropped 4 bases and J dropped 4 bases, with 10 bases sitting between them. The DNA of the CDR3 is TGTGCCTGGAACAAAGGAGGCACTGAAGCTTTCTTT. It translates to CAWNKGGTEAFF. Together with reference TRBV30 and TRBJ1-1, the CDR3 gives the full variable domain: SQTIHQWPATLVQPVGSPLSLECTVEGTSNPNLYWYRQAAGRGLQLLFYSVGIGQISSEVPQNLSASRPQDRQFILSSKKLLLSDSGFYLCAWNKGGTEAFFGQGTRLTVV.

The chain couples TRBV18 to TRBJ1-2; the D gene is possibly TRBD1 (5 bases). The CDR3 contains 16 residues. Trimming stripped 3 bases from V and 3 bases from J, with 17 bases between. Germline CDR1 and CDR2: KGHSH and LQKENI. CDR3 DNA: TGTGCCAGCTCACCGCGCGCCACCAGGGTTGACTATGGCTACACCTTC. Translated, it gives CASSPRATRVDYGYTF.

The chain carries TRBV4-3 and TRBJ1-4; 7 bases align to TRBD1. The CDR3 covers 16 residues. Germline V gene data show CDR1 as LGHNA and CDR2 as YSLEER. V lost 0 bases, J lost 8 bases, and 9 bases stayed unmatched. CDR3: CASSQDLRGRKEKLFF. In DNA, the CDR3 is TGCGCCAGCAGCCAAGATCTAAGGGGGCGCAAAGAAAAACTGTTTTTT.

The chain combines TRBV11-2 with TRBJ2-1; 8 bases are shared with TRBD2. CDR3 length equals 16 residues. V lost 2 bases and J lost 7; bases outside the gene matches: 10. Germline V CDR1 and CDR2: SGHAT, FQNNGV. The CDR3 DNA reads as TGTGCCAGCAGCTTACCAAAGCGGGGGTGGGGAAATGAGCAGTTCTTC. Translating it yields CASSLPKRGWGNEQFF.

The V call is TRBV5-6, the J call TRBJ2-7; 7 bases line up with TRBD1. Germline V gene data show CDR1 as SGHDT and CDR2 as YYEEEE. V lost 3 bases, J lost 1 base, and 1 base stayed unmatched. This CDR3 has 13 amino acids. This CDR3 reads CASSWGQSYEQYF. CDR3 in DNA: TGTGCCAGCAGCTGGGGACAGTCCTACGAGCAGTACTTC.

This clone has more than one count but fewer than ten. The chain joins TRBV19 to TRBJ1-6, with D hard to call. V lost 11 bases, J lost 4 bases, and 15 bases lay in between. This CDR3 spans 14 amino acids. Per germline, CDR1 LNHDA and CDR2 SQIVND (reference sequence). CDR3 sequence reads: CAGSSGSYNSPLHF. As DNA, the CDR3 is TGTGCCGGCTCAAGCGGGTCGTATAATTCACCCCTCCACTTT. The full variable domain, completed using reference TRBV19 and TRBJ1-6, is DGGITQSPKYLFRKEGQNVTLSCEQNLNHDAMYWYRQDPGQGLRLIYYSQIVNDFQKGDIAEGYSVSREKKESFPLTVTSAQKNPTAFYLCAGSSGSYNSPLHFGNGTRLTVT.

The chain carries TRBV5-1 and TRBJ1-2; D perhaps matches TRBD1 (6 bases). CDR1 is SGHRS, CDR2 YFSETQ, per germline. The CDR3 loop spans 14 amino acids. Trimming took 2 bases from V and 3 from J, leaving 11 bases between them. The CDR3 bases are TGCGCCAGCAGCTTACAGGGTTCGGACTATGGCTACACCTTC. Protein product: CASSLQGSDYGYTF.

The rearrangement joins TRBV5-1 to TRBJ2-3; D is unresolved. Germline CDR1 and CDR2: SGHRS and YFSETQ. The CDR3 has 15 residues. The germline V and J ends were trimmed by 0 bases and 2 bases, with 10 bases remaining between them. The CDR3 is CASSLENPYTDTQYF. CDR3 sequence (DNA): TGCGCCAGCAGCTTGGAAAATCCCTACACAGATACGCAGTATTTT.

The rearrangement joins TRBV7-9 to TRBJ2-5, with 11 bases matching TRBD1. Germline values: CDR1 SEHNR, CDR2 FQNEAQ (reference sequence). This CDR3 has 15 amino acids. V shed 4 bases and J 5 bases; nucleotides not matched to a gene: 6. CDR3 sequence reads: CASSSRTGGRETQYF. CDR3 in DNA: TGTGCCAGCAGCTCCAGGACAGGGGGCAGGGAGACCCAGTACTTC.

The CDR3 is CASSLRDRGWSEQFF. CDR3 nucleotides: TGTGCCAGCAGCCTCCGGGACAGGGGATGGAGTGAGCAGTTCTTC. The rearrangement links TRBV7-8 to TRBJ2-1, with 10 bases identical to TRBD1. Germline V gene sequence: CDR1 SGHVS, CDR2 FQNEAQ. This CDR3 is built from 15 residues. Trimming removed 5 bases from V and 9 bases from J; junction bases left unmatched: 10. Looking up the rest from reference TRBV7-8 and TRBJ2-1 gives the full variable domain: GAGVSQSPRYKVAKRGQDVALRCDPISGHVSLFWYQQALGQGPEFLTYFQNEAQLDKSGLPSDRFFAERPEGSVSTLKIQRTQQEDSAVYLCASSLRDRGWSEQFFGPGTRLTVL.

The V gene is TRBV27, the J gene TRBJ2-7; 10 nucleotides line up with TRBD1. Germline V gene data show CDR1 as MNHEY and CDR2 as SMNVEV (reference sequence). The ends lost 5 bases at V and 0 bases at J; junction bases unmatched: 4. There are 15 residues in the CDR3. The CDR3: CASSPRTGGSYEQYF. CDR3 bases: TGTGCCAGCAGTCCGAGGACAGGGGGCTCCTACGAGCAGTACTTC.

The chain couples TRBV5-6 to TRBJ1-4; D gene ambiguous. The germline CDR1 and CDR2 sequences are SGHDT and YYEEEE. This CDR3 contains 16 residues. With 3 bases removed from V and 0 bases from J, the gap between germline ends came to 12 bases. CDR3 sequence reads: CASSSRGITTNEKLFF. In DNA, the CDR3 is TGTGCCAGCAGCTCTCGAGGGATCACAACTAATGAAAAACTGTTTTTT.

The rearrangement uses TRBV6-6 and TRBJ1-2; D unclear. CDR1 and CDR2 from the germline V gene are MNHNY and SVGAGI (reference sequence). The V gene lost 11 bases and the J gene lost 6 bases, with 22 bases spanning the gap. The CDR3 is 14 residues long. CDR3 bases: TGTGCCTCCCTTGGGGTCGGGAGGGTAGATGGCTACACCTTC. This gives the protein CASLGVGRVDGYTF.

The chain carries TRBV2 and TRBJ2-7, with D possibly being TRBD2 (6 bases). In germline, CDR1 is SNHLY, CDR2 FYNNEI. There are 15 residues in the CDR3. V was trimmed by 0 bases and J by 2 bases, leaving 11 bases between them. CDR3 bases: TGTGCCAGCAGTGAAGCCGCACAGCGGGCCTACGAGCAGTACTTC. This encodes CASSEAAQRAYEQYF. Drawing the rest from reference TRBV2 and TRBJ2-7, the complete variable domain is EPEVTQTPSHQVTQMGQEVILRCVPISNHLYFYWYRQILGQKVEFLVSFYNNEISEKSEIFDDQFSVERPDGSNFTLKIRSTKLEDSAMYFCASSEAAQRAYEQYFGPGTRLTVT.